The next 21 T cell receptor beta chains were all read from a single sample in a study of blood T cell repertoires in COVID-19. This table comes from immunoSEQ multiplex PCR, and its TCRdb copy is limited to in-frame clones, with some not included. The sample contains 250,000 or so clones, 70% to 90% of which appear only once. Sample: PBMCs or T cells enriched from blood (not recorded which). These receptors originate from a man between 25 and 39 years old who had recovered from COVID-19.

The chain couples TRBV5-4 to TRBJ1-2; maybe TRBD1 (6 bases). The CDR3 length is 14 residues. V lost 4 bases and J lost 5, with 15 bases in between. Germline V CDR1 and CDR2: SGHNT, YYREEE (reference sequence). This chain's CDR3 is CASSRGQTEYGYTF. CDR3 bases: TGTGCCAGCAGCCGAGGACAGACCGAATATGGCTACACCTTC.

The chain links TRBV19 to TRBJ2-1; D remains ambiguous. The CDR3 is made up of 15 amino acids. Trimming took 5 bases from V and 8 from J, leaving 19 bases between them. Looked up from germline, CDR1 is LNHDA and CDR2 is SQIVND (reference sequence). The CDR3 loop is CASSLPSRGADEQFF. Here the CDR3 DNA reads TGTGCCAGTAGTTTGCCCAGCCGTGGTGCGGATGAGCAGTTCTTC.

This clone was counted once. This chain links TRBV6-5 with TRBJ2-1; 10 bases line up with TRBD2. Germline V gene lookup returns CDR1 MNHEY and CDR2 SVGAGI. Unmatched junction bases numbered 11, after V lost 6 bases and J lost 9 bases. The CDR3 contains 15 residues. The CDR3 sequence is CASRGLAGGLGEQFF. The DNA for the CDR3 is TGTGCCAGCAGGGGGTTAGCGGGAGGATTGGGTGAGCAGTTCTTC.

This clone turned up a few times. The chain employs TRBV10-3 and TRBJ2-3, with TRBD2 matching 9 bases. Germline assignment: CDR1 ENHRY and CDR2 SYGVKD. The CDR3 is 13 residues long. Trimming at V came to 11 bases and at J to 5 bases, leaving 8 bases not matched to a gene. This CDR3 is CAASSGVLDTQYF. The DNA for the CDR3 is TGTGCCGCCTCTAGCGGGGTATTAGATACGCAGTATTTT.

The chain combines TRBV2 with TRBJ2-1; 7 nucleotides line up with TRBD1. CDR3 size: 12 residues. Germline trimming cut 10 bases from V and 4 bases from J; bases unmatched to any gene: 4. Germline V gives CDR1 SNHLY, CDR2 FYNNEI. The CDR3 region has the DNA TGTGCCAAGGGGACAGAATACAATGAGCAGTTCTTC. It is translated as CAKGTEYNEQFF. The full variable domain, completed using reference TRBV2 and TRBJ2-1, is EPEVTQTPSHQVTQMGQEVILRCVPISNHLYFYWYRQILGQKVEFLVSFYNNEISEKSEIFDDQFSVERPDGSNFTLKIRSTKLEDSAMYFCAKGTEYNEQFFGPGTRLTVL.

This clone was found once. The chain joins TRBV15 to TRBJ2-1; possibly TRBD2 for D (6 bases). Trimming removed 0 bases from V and 3 bases from J, with 12 bases in between. CDR1 is LNHNV, CDR2 YYDKDF, per germline (reference sequence). The CDR3 has 16 amino acids. CDR3 in DNA: TGTGCCACCAGCAGAGATATGGGCGGGGTCTACAATGAGCAGTTCTTC. It codes for CATSRDMGGVYNEQFF.

This chain joins TRBV19 and TRBJ2-7; the D gene is possibly TRBD1 (6 bases). CDR3 length: 14 amino acids. Trimming pared 5 bases from V and 6 bases from J, leaving 17 bases between. Germline-derived CDR1 and CDR2 are LNHDA and SQIVND (reference sequence). CDR3 residues: CASSADRQVSEQYF. The CDR3 bases are TGTGCCAGTAGTGCCGATCGACAGGTCTCCGAGCAGTACTTC.

This clone was observed once. The CDR3 nucleotides read TGTGCCAGCAGCCAATTGGGCGGGAGTTACACAGATACGCAGTATTTT. Protein product: CASSQLGGSYTDTQYF. The V call is TRBV3-1 (or the pseudogene TRBV3-2), the J call TRBJ2-3; 7 nucleotides agree with TRBD2. CDR1 is LGHDT and CDR2 is YNNKEL in the germline V gene (reference sequence). The length of the CDR3 is 16 residues. V lost 2 bases, J lost 2 bases, and 7 bases stayed unmatched.

This chain joins TRBV25-1 and TRBJ2-2; 8 positions match TRBD1. The ends lost 4 bases at V and 5 bases at J; junction bases unmatched: 9. Germline CDR1 and CDR2: MGHDK and SYGVNS. CDR3 length: 16 amino acids. CDR3 sequence (DNA): TGTGCCAGCAGTGTCCCGAACCGACAGGGGACCGGGGAGCTGTTTTTT. It specifies CASSVPNRQGTGELFF. Complete variable domain (other parts from reference TRBV25-1 and TRBJ2-2): EADIYQTPRYLVIGTGKKITLECSQTMGHDKMYWYQQDPGMELHLIHYSYGVNSTEKGDLSSESTVSRIRTEHFPLTLESARPSHTSQYLCASSVPNRQGTGELFFGEGSRLTVL.

The chain carries TRBV21-1 and TRBJ1-5; TRBD1, the D gene given by the table, was not confirmed from the DNA. TRBV21-1 is a pseudogene locus. The CDR3 is 15 amino acids. The CDR3 loop is CASSKAGQGSQPQHF. DNA for the CDR3: TGTGCCAGCAGCAAAGCGGGGCAGGGTAGTCAGCCCCAGCATTTT.

The rearrangement uses TRBV6-4 and TRBJ1-1; D gene unclear. The CDR3 is 13 amino acids. The V end was cut by 5 bases, the J end by 5 bases, with 12 bases between. The germline V gene encodes CDR1 MRHNA and CDR2 SNTAGT. In DNA, the CDR3 is TGTGCCAGCAGTTATACAAGAATAACTGAAGCTTTCTTT. Translating it yields CASSYTRITEAFF.

V gene TRBV7-2 combines with J gene TRBJ2-7; possible D gene TRBD2, 6 bases. The CDR3 loop spans 16 amino acids. V was shortened by 0 bases and J by 0 bases, with 12 bases between the two germline ends. Germline V gene sequence: CDR1 SGHTA, CDR2 FQGNSA. CDR3 nucleotide sequence: TGTGCCAGCAGCTTAGCGCACCCGGGGGTCTCCTACGAGCAGTACTTC. Translating it yields CASSLAHPGVSYEQYF. The full variable domain, in which reference TRBV7-2 and TRBJ2-7 provide the parts outside the CDR3, is GAGVSQSPSNKVTEKGKDVELRCDPISGHTALYWYRQSLGQGLEFLIYFQGNSAPDKSGLPSDRFSAERTGGSVSTLTIQRTQQEDSAVYLCASSLAHPGVSYEQYFGPGTRLTVT.

The J gene is TRBJ1-1, the V gene TRBV5-1; weak D call: TRBD1 (5 bases). There are 14 residues in the CDR3. Germline CDR1 SGHRS, CDR2 YFSETQ. V was cut by 1 base and J by 4 bases, with 11 bases left in between. Written as DNA, the CDR3 is TGCGCCAGCAGCTTGAAGGCGGGGGGCACTGAAGCTTTCTTT. Translating gives CASSLKAGGTEAFF.

This chain joins TRBV3-1 (or the pseudogene TRBV3-2) and TRBJ2-5; 7 nucleotides align to TRBD2. The germline CDR1 and CDR2 sequences are LGHDT and YNNKEL (reference sequence). V gave up 4 bases and J gave up 5 bases; unmatched junction bases: 10. CDR3 length equals 15 residues. The CDR3 is CASSPRLARIETQYF. Here the CDR3 DNA reads TGTGCCAGCAGCCCCCGACTAGCTCGGATTGAGACCCAGTACTTC.

The CDR3 spells CASSARAGTGNEKLFF. In DNA form, the CDR3 reads TGTGCCAGCAGCGCGAGAGCCGGGACAGGAAATGAAAAACTGTTTTTT. The chain carries TRBV9 and TRBJ1-4, with TRBD1 matching over 8 bases. Germline CDR1 and CDR2: SGDLS and YYNGEE. The J segment lost 5 bases and the V segment lost 3 bases, leaving 9 bases of the junction unmatched. The CDR3 contains 16 residues. Filled out from reference TRBV9 and TRBJ1-4, the complete variable domain reads DSGVTQTPKHLITATGQRVTLRCSPRSGDLSVYWYQQSLDQGLQFLIQYYNGEERAKGNILERFSAQQFPDLHSELNLSSLELGDSALYFCASSARAGTGNEKLFFGSGTQLSVL.

The CDR3 coding sequence is TGTGCCAGCAGCCGCGGACAGCCCCCTACTGAAGCTTTCTTT. It codes for CASSRGQPPTEAFF. The genes are TRBV6-5 and TRBJ1-1; TRBD1 is a possible D gene (6 bases). CDR1 and CDR2 (germline): MNHEY, SVGAGI. The CDR3 is 14 residues long. V was trimmed by 6 bases and J by 5 bases, leaving 16 bases between them.

V usage is TRBV2 and J usage is TRBJ2-5; possible D gene TRBD1, 5 bases. Germline V gene data show CDR1 as SNHLY and CDR2 as FYNNEI. Trimming removed 1 base at V and 4 bases at J, with 16 bases between. The CDR3 length is 16 residues. The CDR3 sequence is CASSEGAGWQGETQYF. The CDR3 region has the DNA TGTGCCAGCAGTGAAGGGGCCGGATGGCAGGGAGAGACCCAGTACTTC.

This chain uses TRBV11-3 with TRBJ2-3; weak D call: TRBD2 (6 bases). CDR1 is SGHNT, CDR2 YENEEA, per germline. There are 14 residues in the CDR3. V was clipped by 5 bases and J by 2 bases, with 11 bases between them. This CDR3 is CASSLSGDTDTQYF. The CDR3 region has the DNA TGTGCCAGCAGCCTTAGCGGAGACACAGATACGCAGTATTTT.

This chain uses TRBV11-2 with TRBJ1-1, with 11 nucleotides matching TRBD1. Trimming removed 4 bases from V and 0 bases from J; junction bases left unmatched: 1. This CDR3 has 15 residues. Germline V gene sequence: CDR1 SGHAT, CDR2 FQNNGV. CDR3 nucleotide sequence: TGTGCCAGCAGCTCGGGACAGGGGGTGAACACTGAAGCTTTCTTT. It codes for CASSSGQGVNTEAFF.

The CDR3 reads CASSAGSGELFF. The CDR3 DNA reads as TGTGCCAGCAGCGCGGGGTCCGGGGAGCTGTTTTTT. The chain carries TRBV3-1 (or the pseudogene TRBV3-2) and TRBJ2-2; D perhaps matches TRBD2 (6 bases). CDR3 length: 12 amino acids. Germline V gene data show CDR1 as LGHDT and CDR2 as YNNKEL (reference sequence). Trimming took off 5 bases at V and 6 bases at J, with 7 bases between the two ends.

This sequence joins TRBV28 and TRBJ1-4; D remains unclear. This CDR3 spans 15 amino acids. V lost 6 bases and J 3 bases, leaving 14 bases between the germline ends. Per germline, CDR1 MDHEN and CDR2 SYDVKM. The CDR3 DNA reads as TGTGCCAGCAGATACATCGACACCTCTAATGAAAAACTGTTTTTT. It encodes CASRYIDTSNEKLFF.